A selection of T cell receptor beta chains follows, all from one sample in a study of T cells in Graves' hyperthyroidism and ophthalmopathy. In TCRdb, the multiplex PCR reads were re-called with MiXCR into one record per CDR3 protein. The table lists 150,000 to 200,000 distinct CDR3 sequences, about 18% of them singletons, with around 29% in the top ten. Sequencing input: blood. The receptors shown here come from a woman aged 50 to 60 with Graves' hyperthyroidism. Each CDR3 is given with its conserved first and last residue. D genes are given only for firm matches. Not all rows give a size; the values are once, few, many and, for expanded clones, a class.

v_call: TRBV9
clone_size: many
d_call: TRBD2
j_call: TRBJ2-7
cdr3_aa: CASSERGAPGYEQYF
cdr3_nt: TGTGCCAGCAGCGAGCGGGGGGCCCCCGGCTACGAGCAGTACTTC

v_call: TRBV7-9
clone_size: NA
d_call: NA
j_call: TRBJ2-7
cdr3_aa: CASKEGVYEQYF
cdr3_nt: TGTGCCAGCAAGGAAGGAGTGTACGAGCAGTACTTC

v_call: TRBV19
clone_size: NA
d_call: NA
j_call: TRBJ2-6
cdr3_aa: CASKWLSGANVLTF
cdr3_nt: TGTGCCAGTAAGTGGTTGTCTGGGGCCAACGTCCTGACTTTC

v_call: TRBV6-5
clone_size: NA
d_call: NA
j_call: TRBJ2-3
cdr3_aa: CASSYLTQGQDSITDTQYF
cdr3_nt: TGTGCCAGCAGTTACCTAACCCAGGGACAAGATTCTATCACAGATACGCAGTATTTT

v_call: TRBV10-2
clone_size: many
d_call: TRBD1
j_call: TRBJ1-2
cdr3_aa: CASSDLDRVYYGYTF
cdr3_nt: TGCGCCAGCAGTGACCTGGACAGGGTGTACTATGGCTACACCTTC

v_call: TRBV9
clone_size: NA
d_call: TRBD1
j_call: TRBJ2-7
cdr3_aa: CASSVSGLGQYEQYF
cdr3_nt: TGTGCCAGCAGCGTATCGGGGTTGGGACAGTACGAGCAGTACTTC

v_call: TRBV11-3
clone_size: NA
d_call: NA
j_call: TRBJ1-5
cdr3_aa: CASSQRAGDQPQHF
cdr3_nt: TGTGCCAGCAGCCAGAGAGCGGGGGACCAGCCCCAGCATTTT

v_call: TRBV10-3
clone_size: many
d_call: NA
j_call: TRBJ1-2
cdr3_aa: CAISGTGPGSIYTF
cdr3_nt: TGTGCCATCAGTGGCACAGGCCCCGGATCGATCTACACCTTC

v_call: TRBV7-9
clone_size: few
d_call: NA
j_call: TRBJ2-3
cdr3_aa: CASSLARANTQYF
cdr3_nt: TGTGCCAGCAGCTTAGCCCGGGCGAATACGCAGTATTTT

v_call: TRBV6-1
clone_size: many
d_call: NA
j_call: TRBJ1-2
cdr3_aa: CASSSGAYGYTF
cdr3_nt: TGTGCCAGCAGTTCAGGGGCTTATGGCTACACCTTC

v_call: TRBV6-1
clone_size: many
d_call: TRBD1
j_call: TRBJ1-3
cdr3_aa: CASRNGRDSQNTLSGNTIYF
cdr3_nt: TGTGCCAGCAGGAATGGCCGGGACAGCCAGAATACGCTATCTGGAAACACCATATATTTT

v_call: TRBV28
clone_size: many
d_call: TRBD1
j_call: TRBJ1-2
cdr3_aa: CASSSLTGSALYGYTF
cdr3_nt: TGTGCCAGCAGTTCCCTGACAGGGTCAGCGCTATATGGCTACACCTTC

v_call: TRBV28
clone_size: many
d_call: TRBD1
j_call: TRBJ1-5
cdr3_aa: CASQGAHSNQPQHF
cdr3_nt: TGTGCCAGCCAGGGGGCTCATAGCAATCAGCCCCAGCATTTT

v_call: TRBV28
clone_size: many
d_call: NA
j_call: TRBJ2-5
cdr3_aa: CASSFPGVRAETQYF
cdr3_nt: TGTGCCAGCAGTTTTCCGGGCGTGCGGGCCGAGACCCAGTACTTC

v_call: TRBV5-1
clone_size: many
d_call: TRBD1
j_call: TRBJ1-1
cdr3_aa: CASSSPGTGKITEAFF
cdr3_nt: TGCGCCAGCAGCTCACCCGGGACAGGGAAAATCACTGAAGCTTTCTTT

v_call: TRBV19
clone_size: many
d_call: NA
j_call: TRBJ1-4
cdr3_aa: CASSTRAATNEKLFF
cdr3_nt: TGTGCCAGTAGTACCAGGGCAGCAACTAATGAAAAACTGTTTTTT

v_call: TRBV18
clone_size: NA
d_call: NA
j_call: TRBJ1-1
cdr3_aa: CASLPSGNTEAFF
cdr3_nt: TGTGCCAGCTTGCCCTCTGGGAACACTGAAGCTTTCTTT

v_call: TRBV29-1
clone_size: many
d_call: TRBD2
j_call: TRBJ2-5
cdr3_aa: CSPPDAVRLAGQETQYF
cdr3_nt: TGCAGCCCCCCGGATGCTGTCCGACTAGCGGGACAAGAGACCCAGTACTTC

v_call: TRBV6-1
clone_size: many
d_call: NA
j_call: TRBJ1-4
cdr3_aa: CASRRTGSTNEKLFF
cdr3_nt: TGTGCCAGCAGACGAACAGGTTCGACTAATGAAAAACTGTTTTTT

v_call: TRBV7-9
clone_size: NA
d_call: NA
j_call: TRBJ1-5
cdr3_aa: CASRGTGEGVGNQPQHF
cdr3_nt: TGTGCCAGCAGAGGAACGGGGGAAGGGGTCGGCAATCAGCCCCAGCATTTT

v_call: TRBV6-5
clone_size: many
d_call: NA
j_call: TRBJ1-5
cdr3_aa: CASSFTSNQPQHF
cdr3_nt: TGTGCCAGCAGTTTTACGAGTAATCAGCCCCAGCATTTT

v_call: TRBV24-1
clone_size: many
d_call: TRBD1
j_call: TRBJ1-1
cdr3_aa: CATSVTGGIKNTEAFF
cdr3_nt: TGTGCCACCAGTGTTACAGGGGGGATTAAGAACACTGAAGCTTTCTTT

v_call: TRBV19
clone_size: many
d_call: NA
j_call: TRBJ2-1
cdr3_aa: CASSPRGTSYNEQFF
cdr3_nt: TGTGCCAGTAGTCCTCGAGGTACATCCTACAATGAGCAGTTCTTC

v_call: TRBV6-5
clone_size: NA
d_call: NA
j_call: TRBJ1-2
cdr3_aa: CASSYSVGYGYTF
cdr3_nt: TGTGCCAGCAGTTACTCAGTTGGCTATGGCTACACCTTC

v_call: TRBV7-3
clone_size: many
d_call: TRBD1
j_call: TRBJ1-1
cdr3_aa: CASSHGGQLNTEAFF
cdr3_nt: TGTGCCAGCAGCCACGGGGGACAGCTTAACACTGAAGCTTTCTTT

v_call: TRBV28
clone_size: once
d_call: NA
j_call: TRBJ2-7
cdr3_aa: CASSPNGPYEQYF
cdr3_nt: TGTGCCAGCAGTCCAAATGGTCCCTACGAGCAGTACTTC

v_call: TRBV5-1
clone_size: many
d_call: TRBD1
j_call: TRBJ2-7
cdr3_aa: CASSLSQGGEQYF
cdr3_nt: TGCGCCAGCAGCTTGTCACAGGGGGGCGAGCAGTACTTC

v_call: TRBV9
clone_size: NA
d_call: NA
j_call: TRBJ1-1
cdr3_aa: CASSVAGLGTEAFF
cdr3_nt: TGTGCCAGCAGCGTAGCAGGGCTGGGCACTGAAGCTTTCTTT

v_call: TRBV10-3
clone_size: many
d_call: NA
j_call: TRBJ2-3
cdr3_aa: CAISEGWETDTQYF
cdr3_nt: TGTGCCATCAGTGAGGGTTGGGAGACAGATACGCAGTATTTT

v_call: TRBV9
clone_size: few
d_call: NA
j_call: TRBJ2-3
cdr3_aa: CASSHDQAREQYF
cdr3_nt: TGTGCCAGCAGCCATGACCAGGCCAGGGAGCAGTATTTT

v_call: TRBV28
clone_size: many
d_call: TRBD2
j_call: TRBJ2-1
cdr3_aa: CASRILLAGGYNEQFF
cdr3_nt: TGTGCCAGCAGGATCTTACTAGCGGGGGGATACAATGAGCAGTTCTTC

v_call: TRBV29-1
clone_size: NA
d_call: TRBD2
j_call: TRBJ2-7
cdr3_aa: CSVGTSGRVGNEQYF
cdr3_nt: TGCAGCGTTGGAACTAGCGGGAGGGTCGGGAACGAGCAGTACTTC

v_call: TRBV29-1
clone_size: many
d_call: TRBD1
j_call: TRBJ2-1
cdr3_aa: CSVPGTGTKEQFF
cdr3_nt: TGCAGCGTTCCCGGGACAGGTACGAAAGAGCAGTTCTTC

v_call: TRBV7-8
clone_size: many
d_call: TRBD1
j_call: TRBJ1-2
cdr3_aa: CASSPGTGGLGYGYTF
cdr3_nt: TGTGCCAGCAGCCCCGGGACAGGGGGACTTGGCTATGGCTACACCTTC

v_call: TRBV4-1
clone_size: many
d_call: NA
j_call: TRBJ2-5
cdr3_aa: CASSRASTEETQYF
cdr3_nt: TGCGCCAGCAGCCGCGCTTCCACCGAAGAGACCCAGTACTTC

v_call: TRBV20-1
clone_size: many
d_call: NA
j_call: TRBJ2-2
cdr3_aa: CSARDPKRSNTGELFF
cdr3_nt: TGCAGTGCTAGAGATCCCAAGCGATCGAACACCGGGGAGCTGTTTTTT

v_call: TRBV7-9
clone_size: NA
d_call: TRBD1
j_call: TRBJ2-7
cdr3_aa: CASSLGQGASTYEQYF
cdr3_nt: TGTGCCAGCAGCTTAGGACAGGGGGCCTCCACTTACGAGCAGTACTTC

v_call: TRBV7-9
clone_size: many
d_call: TRBD2
j_call: TRBJ2-1
cdr3_aa: CASSPGGYNEQFF
cdr3_nt: TGTGCCAGCAGCCCGGGGGGCTACAATGAGCAGTTCTTC

v_call: TRBV5-5
clone_size: few
d_call: NA
j_call: TRBJ1-1
cdr3_aa: CASSPTGDSRETEAFF
cdr3_nt: TGTGCCAGCAGCCCGACCGGTGACTCTAGAGAGACTGAAGCTTTCTTT

v_call: TRBV27
clone_size: many
d_call: TRBD1
j_call: TRBJ2-1
cdr3_aa: CASSLLGTGDNEQFF
cdr3_nt: TGTGCCAGCAGTTTACTCGGGACAGGGGACAATGAGCAGTTCTTC

v_call: TRBV2
clone_size: NA
d_call: NA
j_call: TRBJ1-4
cdr3_aa: CASSLTQWGVNEKLFF
cdr3_nt: TGTGCCAGCAGTCTAACTCAGTGGGGGGTTAATGAAAAACTGTTTTTT

v_call: TRBV9
clone_size: NA
d_call: TRBD2
j_call: TRBJ2-6
cdr3_aa: CASSLRGGGSGSNVLTF
cdr3_nt: TGTGCCAGCAGCCTACGGGGCGGGGGGTCAGGGTCCAACGTCCTGACTTTC

v_call: TRBV19
clone_size: many
d_call: TRBD1
j_call: TRBJ2-7
cdr3_aa: CASSLGTGDEQYF
cdr3_nt: TGTGCCAGTAGTCTCGGGACAGGGGACGAGCAGTACTTC

v_call: TRBV7-9
clone_size: NA
d_call: TRBD2
j_call: TRBJ2-5
cdr3_aa: CASSLRDSGEETQYF
cdr3_nt: TGTGCCAGCAGCTTACGCGACAGCGGGGAGGAGACCCAGTACTTC

v_call: TRBV6-1
clone_size: NA
d_call: NA
j_call: TRBJ1-5
cdr3_aa: CASSRLGGPWTKQYSNQPQHF
cdr3_nt: TGTGCCAGCAGTCGCTTAGGGGGTCCCTGGACTAAGCAATATAGCAATCAGCCCCAGCATTTT

v_call: TRBV20-1
clone_size: many
d_call: NA
j_call: TRBJ2-7
cdr3_aa: CSARGDGDSYEQYF
cdr3_nt: TGCAGTGCTAGAGGGGACGGTGACTCCTACGAGCAGTACTTC

v_call: TRBV10-3
clone_size: many
d_call: NA
j_call: TRBJ1-6
cdr3_aa: CAAKDQGHSPLHF
cdr3_nt: TGTGCCGCCAAAGACCAGGGACATTCACCCCTCCACTTT

v_call: TRBV6-5
clone_size: NA
d_call: NA
j_call: TRBJ1-4
cdr3_aa: CASSYSATDNEKLFF
cdr3_nt: TGTGCCAGCAGTTACTCAGCGACGGATAATGAAAAACTGTTTTTT

v_call: TRBV6-1
clone_size: many
d_call: NA
j_call: TRBJ1-1
cdr3_aa: CASLLDSEAFF
cdr3_nt: TGTGCCAGCCTCTTGGACAGCGAAGCTTTCTTT

v_call: TRBV7-8
clone_size: NA
d_call: NA
j_call: TRBJ2-3
cdr3_aa: CASRREHSTDTQYF
cdr3_nt: TGTGCCAGCCGGAGGGAGCATAGCACAGATACGCAGTATTTT

v_call: TRBV7-9
clone_size: NA
d_call: NA
j_call: TRBJ1-2
cdr3_aa: CASSLAARSYGYTF
cdr3_nt: TGTGCCAGCAGCTTAGCAGCGAGAAGCTATGGCTACACCTTC

v_call: TRBV12-3/TRBV12-4
clone_size: many
d_call: TRBD1
j_call: TRBJ1-2
cdr3_aa: CASSLDWTGGSYGYTF
cdr3_nt: TGTGCCAGCAGTTTAGATTGGACAGGGGGGAGCTATGGCTACACCTTC

v_call: TRBV2
clone_size: NA
d_call: NA
j_call: TRBJ1-4
cdr3_aa: CASSELGGQGEKLFF
cdr3_nt: TGTGCCAGCAGTGAATTGGGGGGCCAGGGGGAAAAACTGTTTTTT

v_call: TRBV11-1
clone_size: many
d_call: NA
j_call: TRBJ2-6
cdr3_aa: CASSLGSSSGANVLTF
cdr3_nt: TGTGCCAGCAGCTTAGGGTCCAGCTCTGGGGCCAACGTCCTGACTTTC

v_call: TRBV18
clone_size: NA
d_call: NA
j_call: TRBJ2-3
cdr3_aa: CASSPQGEENTQYF
cdr3_nt: TGTGCCAGCTCACCACAAGGGGAAGAAAATACGCAGTATTTT

v_call: TRBV24-1
clone_size: many
d_call: NA
j_call: TRBJ2-7
cdr3_aa: CATSQYEQYF
cdr3_nt: TGTGCCACCAGCCAGTACGAGCAGTACTTC

v_call: TRBV7-3
clone_size: many
d_call: NA
j_call: TRBJ2-5
cdr3_aa: CASSHSDVYETQYF
cdr3_nt: TGTGCCAGCAGCCACTCTGACGTCTACGAGACCCAGTACTTC

v_call: TRBV9
clone_size: many
d_call: TRBD2
j_call: TRBJ2-1
cdr3_aa: CASTSGGRFEQFF
cdr3_nt: TGTGCCAGCACTAGCGGGGGGAGGTTTGAGCAGTTCTTC